Listed below are T cell receptor beta chains from one sample, sequenced in a study of T-cell memory formation after mild COVID-19. Each CDR3 protein gets one entry after TCRdb re-called the 5' RACE reads with MiXCR. The table shows 80,000 to 130,000 distinct CDR3 sequences, with more than 9.5% occurring only once. Sequenced input: PBMCs or a T cell subset sorted from them (not recorded which). These receptors all come from a man between 18 and 29 years old who had mild COVID-19 (a few samples of this study predate the infection). Cell type and time point are not known. Both conserved end residues are trimmed from each CDR3. Each record gives: J gene, V gene, CDR3 protein.

J: TRBJ2-5; V: TRBV7-9; CDR3: ASSLAGGEAEETQY
J: TRBJ1-1; V: TRBV12-3/TRBV12-4; CDR3: ASTAQGEGTEAF
J: TRBJ2-4; V: TRBV7-9; CDR3: ASSPEAVDLAKNIQY
J: TRBJ1-6; V: TRBV20-1; CDR3: SARDFLHPPNSPLH
J: TRBJ2-1; V: TRBV30; CDR3: ACTLGSGGRQF
J: TRBJ1-5; V: TRBV7-8; CDR3: ASSPDRVGNQPQH
J: TRBJ2-2; V: TRBV24-1; CDR3: ATSAEDRTGELF
J: TRBJ1-1; V: TRBV12-3/TRBV12-4; CDR3: ASTIWGFNTEAF
J: TRBJ2-7; V: TRBV16; CDR3: ASSQSSGNSYEQY
J: TRBJ1-2; V: TRBV6-4; CDR3: ASSDSRDSYGYT
J: TRBJ2-3; V: TRBV11-2; CDR3: ASLPRVDSTDTQY
J: TRBJ2-3; V: TRBV5-1; CDR3: ASSLGSSLTDTQY
J: TRBJ2-7; V: TRBV4-2; CDR3: ASSQGRSYEQY
J: TRBJ2-7; V: TRBV25-1; CDR3: ASSVLWGGAEQY
J: TRBJ2-5; V: TRBV5-1; CDR3: ASSLRGPIQETQY
J: TRBJ2-1; V: TRBV29-1; CDR3: SVERGQRLNEQF
J: TRBJ1-1; V: TRBV29-1; CDR3: SVVTSTGAQEAF
J: TRBJ2-3; V: TRBV12-3/TRBV12-4; CDR3: ASSFAESTDTQY
J: TRBJ1-5; V: TRBV7-9; CDR3: ASSPGTVSNQPQH
J: TRBJ2-2; V: TRBV4-2; CDR3: ASSPGQGETGELF
J: TRBJ2-1; V: TRBV7-9; CDR3: ASSTWDRQDEQF
J: TRBJ2-5; V: TRBV9; CDR3: ASSVDGTPQETQY
J: TRBJ2-3; V: TRBV29-1; CDR3: SVEQGWADTQY
J: TRBJ2-1; V: TRBV29-1; CDR3: SVQSEVEQF
J: TRBJ1-5; V: TRBV12-3/TRBV12-4; CDR3: ASSVSHSNQPQH
J: TRBJ2-7; V: TRBV7-3; CDR3: ASSLNPSYEQY
J: TRBJ2-2; V: TRBV5-4; CDR3: ASSSYTGELF
J: TRBJ2-1; V: TRBV27; CDR3: ASSLEGVTEQF
J: TRBJ1-6; V: TRBV5-5; CDR3: ASSLEIWQGFSPLH
J: TRBJ2-1; V: TRBV2; CDR3: ASSDWGEQF
J: TRBJ1-2; V: TRBV24-1; CDR3: ATSDVRGGHGYT
J: TRBJ1-5; V: TRBV9; CDR3: ASNKEGGSNQPQH
J: TRBJ1-1; V: TRBV27; CDR3: ASSPIYKNTEAF
J: TRBJ2-7; V: TRBV4-1; CDR3: ASSQDTGTYEQY
J: TRBJ1-5; V: TRBV7-9; CDR3: ASSFWTGGRDQPQH
J: TRBJ2-1; V: TRBV7-3; CDR3: ASSVTGGDIHEQF
J: TRBJ2-7; V: TRBV29-1; CDR3: SVGLGLSYEQY
J: TRBJ2-7; V: TRBV4-3; CDR3: ASSHGEGVEEQY
J: TRBJ2-3; V: TRBV12-3/TRBV12-4; CDR3: ASRQVGGTDTQY
J: TRBJ1-4; V: TRBV6-1; CDR3: ASSDSPGTVPNEKLF
J: TRBJ1-2; V: TRBV19; CDR3: ASRPGQSYGYT
J: TRBJ2-3; V: TRBV24-1; CDR3: ATQLAGGVDTQY
J: TRBJ2-3; V: TRBV9; CDR3: ASNDGGAMDTQY
J: TRBJ2-1; V: TRBV27; CDR3: ASSSTPRRYDEQF
J: TRBJ2-6; V: TRBV11-2; CDR3: ASSLPTGSISGANVLT
J: TRBJ2-1; V: TRBV29-1; CDR3: SAVSSGASNEQF
J: TRBJ1-5; V: TRBV5-6; CDR3: ASNHWGSAQPQH
J: TRBJ2-3; V: TRBV7-3; CDR3: ASSLLAGAITDTQY
J: TRBJ1-2; V: TRBV29-1; CDR3: SVEREAPGEYGYT
J: TRBJ2-1; V: TRBV20-1; CDR3: SARDRYLSYNEQF
J: TRBJ2-3; V: TRBV7-3; CDR3: ASSLTWPPDTQY